The entry below gives a single TCR beta chain sequence along with its context. Its antigen is undetermined. The table came from immunoSEQ multiplex PCR; TCRdb's copy has only in-frame clones and leaves some out. The data show around 56,000 clones, 82% seen once. Trimming at V came to 5 bases and at J to 7 bases, leaving 12 bases not matched to a gene. The length of the CDR3 is 17 residues. CDR1 SGHNT and CDR2 YENEEA come from the germline V gene. This entry belongs to a study of OX40 agonist ivuxolimab in advanced cancers. Study-level results: Clonal expansion by week 6 occurred in CD4+ and CD8+ blood T cells (at 0.1 to 3.0 mg/kg).

V is TRBV11-3 and J is TRBJ2-1; 12 bases line up with TRBD2. Sequencing used CD4+ or CD8+ T cells sorted from blood, obtained in a trial of the OX40 agonist ivuxolimab. The origin of this receptor is an adult with an advanced solid tumor such as melanoma, head and neck, liver or kidney cancer. The CDR3 sequence: CASSRNWDTSGGNEQFF. The CDR3 region has the DNA TGTGCCAGCAGCCGCAACTGGGATACTAGCGGGGGGAATGAGCAGTTCTTC.